This TCR beta chain was observed in a study of blood T cells in healthy people across ages. This clonotype was seen at least ten times. The target antigen is unknown. A J-beta primer mix and a sample-barcoded 5' primer were used in a second PCR of about 7 to 12 cycles. Tags on each cDNA molecule came from a template-switch adaptor with 12 random nucleotides. TCRdb re-called the 5' RACE reads through MiXCR, storing one row per CDR3 protein. The sample lists about 640,000 distinct CDR3 sequences; approximately 30% were seen once. Study results and caveats: Estimated diversity, derived from one million T cells, was regarded as an underestimate. Expanded clonotype shifts may have been confounded, as the donors had an unknown CMV status.

Germline V CDR1 and CDR2: LGHNA, YSLEER. This CDR3 has 16 residues. V gave up 3 bases and J gave up 7 bases; unmatched junction bases: 9. Specimen: blood. This chain uses TRBV4-3 with TRBJ2-1; 10 bases map to TRBD2. The origin of this receptor is a woman older than 75 in good health. CDR3 coding DNA: TGCGCCAGCAGCCAGCTAACTCCGGGACTAGCGAATGAGCAGTTCTTC. It specifies CASSQLTPGLANEQFF.